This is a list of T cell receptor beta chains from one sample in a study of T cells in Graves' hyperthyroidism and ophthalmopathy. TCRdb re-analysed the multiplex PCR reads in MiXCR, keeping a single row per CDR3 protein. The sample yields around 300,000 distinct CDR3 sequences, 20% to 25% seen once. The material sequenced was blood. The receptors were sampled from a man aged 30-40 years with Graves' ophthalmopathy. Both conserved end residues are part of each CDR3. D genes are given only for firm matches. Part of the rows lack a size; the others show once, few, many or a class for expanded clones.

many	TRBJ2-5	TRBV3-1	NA	CASSNRGTQETQYF	TGTGCCAGCAGCAATCGGGGGACCCAAGAGACCCAGTACTTC
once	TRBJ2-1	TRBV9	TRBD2	CASSAREVDYNEQFF	TGTGCCAGCAGCGCCCGGGAGGTAGATTACAATGAGCAGTTCTTC
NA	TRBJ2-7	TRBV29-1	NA	CSVITGTYEQYF	TGCAGCGTTATAACAGGAACCTACGAGCAGTACTTC
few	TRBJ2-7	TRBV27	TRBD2	CASSLGGRAHYEQYF	TGTGCCAGCAGTTTGGGCGGGAGAGCTCACTACGAGCAGTACTTC
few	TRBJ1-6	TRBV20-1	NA	CSAGMSSYNSPLHF	TGCAGTGCTGGGATGAGTTCCTATAATTCACCCCTCCACTTT
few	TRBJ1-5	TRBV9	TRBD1	CASSVGTGGYQPQHF	TGTGCCAGCAGCGTAGGGACAGGGGGGTATCAGCCCCAGCATTTT
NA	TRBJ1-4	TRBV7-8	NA	CASSPAAAATNEKLFF	TGTGCCAGCAGCCCTGCGGCGGCCGCAACTAATGAAAAACTGTTTTTT
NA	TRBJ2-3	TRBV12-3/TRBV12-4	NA	CASSFFADTQYF	TGTGCCAGCAGTTTTTTCGCAGATACGCAGTATTTT
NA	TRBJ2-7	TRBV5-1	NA	CASSLALMRVEQYF	TGCGCCAGCAGCTTGGCCCTAATGCGGGTAGAGCAGTACTTC
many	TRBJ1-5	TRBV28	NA	CASSLGGLSNQPQHF	TGTGCCAGCAGTTTGGGAGGGTTAAGCAATCAGCCCCAGCATTTT
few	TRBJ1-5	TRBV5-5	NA	CASGRGGGRGNQPQHF	TGTGCCAGTGGGCGAGGCGGGGGAAGGGGCAATCAGCCCCAGCATTTT
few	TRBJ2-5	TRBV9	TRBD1	CASSVQGDKTQYF	TGTGCCAGCAGCGTCCAGGGGGACAAGACCCAGTACTTC
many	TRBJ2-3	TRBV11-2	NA	CASSLEGRVVVAQYF	TGTGCCAGCAGCTTAGAGGGCAGGGTTGTTGTTGCGCAGTATTTT
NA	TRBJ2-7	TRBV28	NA	CASSGTLTYEQYF	TGTGCCAGCAGCGGGACTCTTACCTACGAGCAGTACTTC
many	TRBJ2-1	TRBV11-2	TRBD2	CASSPSGVSYNEQFF	TGTGCCAGCAGCCCTAGCGGAGTTTCCTACAATGAGCAGTTCTTC
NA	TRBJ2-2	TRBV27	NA	CASRGWTGELFF	TGTGCCAGCCGGGGTTGGACCGGGGAGCTGTTTTTT
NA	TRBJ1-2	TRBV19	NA	CASSELPVTGYGYTF	TGTGCCAGTTCAGAACTCCCGGTCACCGGCTATGGCTACACCTTC